The 28 T cell receptor beta chains below come from one sample, sequenced in a study of cytomegalovirus exposure and HLA in healthy donors. The PCR was carried out with 60 Vbeta primers and 13 Jbeta primers. Sequenced by immunoSEQ multiplex PCR; TCRdb stores in-frame clones only, minus some. The sample gives 75,000 to 85,000 clones, roughly 75% of which show up once; approximately 1% is in the top ten. The sequenced sample was PBMCs. These receptors originate from a male donor in good health and CMV-seronegative.

The chain combines TRBV2 with TRBJ1-4, with 7 bases matching TRBD1. Germline V gene data show CDR1 as SNHLY and CDR2 as FYNNEI. Trimming took 6 bases from V and 4 from J; bases not matched to a gene: 5. The CDR3 covers 14 residues. The CDR3: CASREQGINEKLFF. DNA for the CDR3: TGTGCCAGCAGGGAACAGGGGATTAATGAAAAACTGTTTTTT.

This rearrangement joins TRBV5-1 to TRBJ1-1; the match to TRBD1 covers 7 bases. With 3 bases clipped from V and 1 base from J, the junction kept 9 bases outside the gene matches. Germline V CDR1 and CDR2: SGHRS, YFSETQ. The CDR3 is 16 amino acids. The CDR3 DNA follows: TGCGCCAGCAGCTGGGATCGACAGGGCACGAACACTGAAGCTTTCTTT. Its protein is CASSWDRQGTNTEAFF.

The chain combines TRBV5-1 with TRBJ1-1; 10 bases map to TRBD1. J gave up 5 bases and V 4 bases, and 5 bases lay outside the gene matches. Looked up from germline, CDR1 is SGHRS and CDR2 is YFSETQ. This CDR3 comprises 14 residues. CDR3 bases: TGCGCCAGCAGCCCTTGGGGACAGGGGACTGAAGCTTTCTTT. Its protein is CASSPWGQGTEAFF.

V usage is TRBV5-4 and J usage is TRBJ1-2; possibly TRBD1 for D (6 bases). The CDR3 contains 17 residues. Trimming shortened V by 4 bases and J by 4 bases, and 23 bases separated the two germline ends. CDR1 is SGHNT, CDR2 YYREEE, per germline (reference sequence). CDR3: CASSTPGGAEGGYGYTF. The CDR3 DNA is TGTGCCAGCAGCACCCCCGGGGGGGCAGAGGGAGGCTATGGCTACACCTTC. Complete variable domain (other parts from reference TRBV5-4 and TRBJ1-2): ETGVTQSPTHLIKTRGQQVTLRCSSQSGHNTVSWYQQALGQGPQFIFQYYREEENGRGNFPPRFSGLQFPNYSSELNVNALELDDSALYLCASSTPGGAEGGYGYTFGSGTRLTVV.

The V and J genes are TRBV5-4 and TRBJ2-2; 10 bases fit TRBD2. J lost 1 base, V lost 4 bases, and 4 bases had no gene match. The CDR3 is 16 amino acids. Germline assignment: CDR1 SGHNT and CDR2 YYREEE (reference sequence). CDR3 residues: CASSQRTSGNTGELFF. In DNA form, the CDR3 reads TGTGCCAGCAGCCAACGGACTAGCGGGAACACCGGGGAGCTGTTTTTT.

The chain employs TRBV29-1 and TRBJ2-5; TRBD2 agrees at 7 bases. With V trimmed by 3 bases and J by 3 bases, 4 bases remained unmatched. CDR1 is SQVTM and CDR2 is ANQGSEA in the germline V gene. The CDR3 has 13 residues. In DNA, the CDR3 is TGCAGCGTTGATTCTGGGGGGGAAGAGACCCAGTACTTC. Protein sequence: CSVDSGGEETQYF.

The gene calls are TRBV9 and TRBJ2-1, with D maybe TRBD2 (5 bases). Germline CDR1 is SGDLS and CDR2 is YYNGEE. The length of the CDR3 is 14 residues. Deletions cut 6 bases from V and 3 bases from J, with 13 bases between. In nucleotides, the CDR3 is TGTGCCAGCAACCCCCGGGGAGACTACAATGAGCAGTTCTTC. Amino acids: CASNPRGDYNEQFF. Complete variable domain (other parts from reference TRBV9 and TRBJ2-1): DSGVTQTPKHLITATGQRVTLRCSPRSGDLSVYWYQQSLDQGLQFLIQYYNGEERAKGNILERFSAQQFPDLHSELNLSSLELGDSALYFCASNPRGDYNEQFFGPGTRLTVL.

The rearrangement uses TRBV7-2 and TRBJ2-5; tentative D call: TRBD1 (7 bases). This CDR3 has 17 residues. The V and J ends lost 7 bases and 4 bases respectively, with 25 bases between them. Germline-derived CDR1 and CDR2 are SGHTA and FQGNSA. CDR3 in DNA: TGTGCCAGCACCCGCCGTGGGGGAGCAGGGGGGCGAGAGACCCAGTACTTC. Translation gives CASTRRGGAGGRETQYF. Drawing the rest from reference TRBV7-2 and TRBJ2-5, the complete variable domain is GAGVSQSPSNKVTEKGKDVELRCDPISGHTALYWYRQSLGQGLEFLIYFQGNSAPDKSGLPSDRFSAERTGGSVSTLTIQRTQQEDSAVYLCASTRRGGAGGRETQYFGPGTRLLVL.

The V and J genes are TRBV19 and TRBJ1-5; D is unclear. CDR1 is LNHDA and CDR2 is SQIVND in the germline V gene (reference sequence). The CDR3 length is 15 residues. The V and J ends lost 8 bases and 0 bases respectively, with 14 bases between them. CDR3 protein: CASASPGDSNQPQHF. The CDR3, as DNA: TGTGCCAGTGCCTCCCCCGGGGATAGCAATCAGCCCCAGCATTTT.

The chain recombines TRBV18 with TRBJ1-2; unclear D gene. The V gene lost 6 bases and the J gene lost 5 bases, with 10 bases spanning the gap. Germline CDR1 reads KGHSH; CDR2 reads LQKENI. The CDR3 extends over 12 amino acids. The CDR3 DNA reads TGTGCCAGCTCCGGGGTGGCTTATGGCTACACCTTC. Protein product: CASSGVAYGYTF.

This rearrangement joins TRBV18 to TRBJ1-1; 7 bases are shared with TRBD1. The CDR3 covers 14 residues. With 6 bases clipped from V and 1 base from J, the junction kept 5 bases outside the gene matches. Germline V gene lookup returns CDR1 KGHSH and CDR2 LQKENI. CDR3 bases: TGTGCCAGCTCCTACAGGGGCTCGAACACTGAAGCTTTCTTT. Protein sequence: CASSYRGSNTEAFF.

The chain has TRBV6-5 and TRBJ2-7; 7 bases are shared with TRBD1. Per germline, CDR1 MNHEY and CDR2 SVGAGI. Unmatched junction bases numbered 4, after V lost 0 bases and J lost 5 bases. The CDR3 has 14 amino acids. The CDR3 DNA follows: TGTGCCAGCAGTTACTCAAACAGGGGTAACGAGCAGTACTTC. It specifies CASSYSNRGNEQYF.

This rearrangement joins TRBV7-2 to TRBJ2-3, with D uncertain. Germline assignment: CDR1 SGHTA and CDR2 FQGNSA. The CDR3 extends over 13 amino acids. Trimming stripped 1 base from V and 6 bases from J, with 8 bases between. CDR3 in amino acids: CASSLVSADTQYF. The DNA for the CDR3 is TGTGCCAGCAGCTTAGTGTCCGCGGATACGCAGTATTTT.

The rearrangement joins TRBV6-5 to TRBJ1-4; D perhaps matches TRBD1 (6 bases). This CDR3 comprises 15 residues. Trimming left V 2 bases short and J 2 bases short, with 9 bases between. Looked up from germline, CDR1 is MNHEY and CDR2 is SVGAGI. CDR3 region: CASSYKGGTNEKLFF. In DNA, the CDR3 is TGTGCCAGCAGTTACAAGGGGGGGACTAATGAAAAACTGTTTTTT.

The chain links TRBV29-1 to TRBJ2-7; possible D gene TRBD1, 5 bases. The V gene lost 7 bases and the J gene lost 7 bases, with 14 bases spanning the gap. This CDR3 spans 11 amino acids. Per germline, CDR1 SQVTM and CDR2 ANQGSEA. The CDR3 nucleotides read TGCAGCGCCGAGCCAGGGAAAGAGCAGTACTTC. Protein sequence: CSAEPGKEQYF.

This chain connects TRBV9 to TRBJ2-1; D ambiguous. This CDR3 is 12 amino acids long. Deletions cut 4 bases from V and 8 bases from J, with 10 bases between. Germline lookup yields CDR1 SGDLS and CDR2 YYNGEE. The CDR3 here is CASSPAEDEQFF. CDR3 bases: TGTGCCAGCAGCCCCGCCGAGGATGAGCAGTTCTTC.

This clone was detected only a few times. The chain links TRBV19 to TRBJ2-1, with TRBD2 matching 11 bases. CDR1 LNHDA and CDR2 SQIVND come from the germline V gene (reference sequence). The CDR3 sequence is 14 residues long. Trimming at V came to 10 bases and at J to 8 bases, leaving 10 bases not matched to a gene. The CDR3, as DNA: TGTGCCACTTCCATCCGACTAGCGGGGCATGAGCAGTTCTTC. It specifies CATSIRLAGHEQFF.

The CDR3 reads CASSPRVGRWGEKLFF. CDR3 in DNA: TGCGCCAGCAGCCCCAGGGTGGGGCGCTGGGGTGAAAAACTGTTTTTT. The genes are TRBV4-1 and TRBJ1-4; the D gene is possibly TRBD1 (5 bases). Trimming pared 4 bases from V and 7 bases from J, leaving 19 bases between. The CDR3 length is 16 residues. In germline, CDR1 is MGHRA, CDR2 YSYEKL.

This chain links TRBV10-1 with TRBJ2-5; 13 bases are a match to TRBD2. With the DNA end fitting TRBJ2-7 better, the J assignment may be wrong. Germline V lookup: CDR1 WNHNN, CDR2 SYGVQD (reference sequence). The CDR3 sequence is 13 residues long. The CDR3 DNA is TGCGCCAGCTCTGGACTAGCGGGAGACGAGCAGTACTTC. This translates into CASSGLAGDEQYF.

The CDR3 spells CACAYRGTQYF. The CDR3, as DNA: TGTGCCTGCGCGTACCGGGGGACCCAGTACTTC. The gene calls are TRBV30 and TRBJ2-5; D might be TRBD2 (5 bases). V dropped 6 bases and J dropped 7 bases, with 12 bases sitting between them. CDR1 GTSNPN and CDR2 SVGIG come from the germline V gene (reference sequence). There are 11 residues in the CDR3.

The table lists this clone with a few counts. Written as DNA, the CDR3 is TGTGCCAGCAGCTCCCGCCGGGACAGCTCTGGAAACACCATATATTTT. Amino acids: CASSSRRDSSGNTIYF. This chain connects TRBV7-8 to TRBJ1-3; TRBD1 matches at 7 bases. V lost 4 bases, J lost 0 bases, and 6 bases stayed unmatched. Germline CDR1 and CDR2: SGHVS and FQNEAQ. CDR3 length: 16 amino acids. The full variable domain, rest sourced from reference TRBV7-8 and TRBJ1-3, is GAGVSQSPRYKVAKRGQDVALRCDPISGHVSLFWYQQALGQGPEFLTYFQNEAQLDKSGLPSDRFFAERPEGSVSTLKIQRTQQEDSAVYLCASSSRRDSSGNTIYFGEGSWLTVV.

The rearrangement links TRBV4-2 to TRBJ2-7; D is perhaps TRBD2 (6 bases). CDR1 is LGHNA and CDR2 is YNFKEQ in the germline V gene. The V end lost 4 bases, the J end lost 0 bases, and 16 bases lay between the germline ends. CDR3 size: 16 residues. CDR3 loop: CASSPSIGGSSYEQYF. DNA for the CDR3: TGTGCCAGCAGCCCAAGTATCGGGGGATCCTCCTACGAGCAGTACTTC.

The chain joins TRBV5-1 to TRBJ2-3; tentatively, D is TRBD2 (6 bases). The CDR3 consists of 15 residues. Per the germline V gene, CDR1 is SGHRS and CDR2 is YFSETQ. V was shortened by 0 bases and J by 3 bases, with 11 bases between the two germline ends. The CDR3 region has the DNA TGCGCCAGCAGCTTGGCGGGGACTCGAACAGATACGCAGTATTTT. Protein: CASSLAGTRTDTQYF.

As concerns this clone: A read error may account for a junction end that differs from germline. This sequence joins TRBV7-9 and TRBJ1-5; 10 bases match TRBD1. Germline values: CDR1 SEHNR, CDR2 FQNEAQ (reference sequence). The CDR3 consists of 15 residues. In DNA, the CDR3 is TGTGCCAGCAGCAGTGGACAGGGGGAGTATCAGCCCCAGAATTTT. This sequence encodes CASSSGQGEYQPQNF.

CDR3 nucleotides: TGCGCCAGCAGCTTGGACGGGGGGTCCTACAATGAGCAGTTCTTC. It codes for CASSLDGGSYNEQFF. This chain uses TRBV5-1 with TRBJ2-1; 7 positions agree with TRBD2. V shed 0 bases and J 1 base; nucleotides not matched to a gene: 1. The length of the CDR3 is 15 residues. Germline V gives CDR1 SGHRS, CDR2 YFSETQ. The full variable domain, in which reference TRBV5-1 and TRBJ2-1 provide the parts outside the CDR3, is KAGVTQTPRYLIKTRGQQVTLSCSPISGHRSVSWYQQTPGQGLQFLFEYFSETQRNKGNFPGRFSGRQFSNSRSEMNVSTLELGDSALYLCASSLDGGSYNEQFFGPGTRLTVL.

This clone was seen a single time. The rearrangement uses TRBV5-1 and TRBJ2-3; TRBD2 matches 8 bases. The CDR3 covers 16 residues. Trimming removed 0 bases from V and 6 bases from J; junction bases left unmatched: 9. Germline V gene sequence: CDR1 SGHRS, CDR2 YFSETQ. CDR3 DNA sequence: TGCGCCAGCAGCTTGGTTATGGCGGCTAGCGGGGATACGCAGTATTTT. It yields the protein CASSLVMAASGDTQYF.

This clone was recorded a few times. CDR3 nucleotides: TGCACCAGCAGCCAAGTTCCAGGGGTGGATCAGCCCCAGCATTTT. Translating gives CTSSQVPGVDQPQHF. The chain links TRBV1 to TRBJ1-5; whether TRBD1, the table's D call, matches the DNA was not checked. TRBV1 is flagged as a pseudogene. This CDR3 comprises 15 residues.

The V and J genes are TRBV6-5 and TRBJ2-3; 9 positions match TRBD1. CDR3 length equals 15 residues. V dropped 2 bases and J dropped 2; count of bases not matched to a gene: 2. Germline CDR1 MNHEY, CDR2 SVGAGI. CDR3 residues: CASSYGDRATDTQYF. The CDR3 DNA follows: TGTGCCAGCAGTTACGGGGACAGGGCCACAGATACGCAGTATTTT.